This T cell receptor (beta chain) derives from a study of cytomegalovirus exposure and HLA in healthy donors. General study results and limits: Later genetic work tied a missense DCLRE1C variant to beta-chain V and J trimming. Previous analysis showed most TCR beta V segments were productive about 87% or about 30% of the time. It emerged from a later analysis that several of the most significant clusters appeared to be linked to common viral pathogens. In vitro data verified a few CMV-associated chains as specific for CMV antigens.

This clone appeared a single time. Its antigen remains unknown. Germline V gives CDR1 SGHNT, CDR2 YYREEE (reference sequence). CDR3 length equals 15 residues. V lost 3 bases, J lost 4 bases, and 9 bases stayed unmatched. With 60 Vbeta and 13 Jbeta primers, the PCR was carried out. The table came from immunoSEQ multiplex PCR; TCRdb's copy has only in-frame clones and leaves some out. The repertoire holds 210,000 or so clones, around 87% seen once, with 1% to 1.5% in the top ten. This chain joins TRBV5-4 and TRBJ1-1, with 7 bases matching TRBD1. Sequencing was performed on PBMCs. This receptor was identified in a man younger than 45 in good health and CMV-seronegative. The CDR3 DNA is TGTGCCAGCAGCTCCCGACAGGGTGGAAGCACTGAAGCTTTCTTT. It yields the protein CASSSRQGGSTEAFF.